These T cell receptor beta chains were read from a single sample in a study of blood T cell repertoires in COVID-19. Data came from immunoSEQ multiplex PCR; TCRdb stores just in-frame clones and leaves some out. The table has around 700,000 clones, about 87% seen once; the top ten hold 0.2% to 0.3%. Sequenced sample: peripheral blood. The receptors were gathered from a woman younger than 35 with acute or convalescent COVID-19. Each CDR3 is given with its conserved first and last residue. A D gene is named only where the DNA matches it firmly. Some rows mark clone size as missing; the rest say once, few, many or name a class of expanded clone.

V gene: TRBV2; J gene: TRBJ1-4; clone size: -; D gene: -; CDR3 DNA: TGTGCCAGCAGGAGGATCAGGGGCGCTAATGAAAAACTGTTTTTT; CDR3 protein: CASRRIRGANEKLFF
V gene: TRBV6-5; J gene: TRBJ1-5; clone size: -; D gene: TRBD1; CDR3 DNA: TGTGCCAGCATTACAGGGGGCTCCCAGCCCCAGCATTTT; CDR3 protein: CASITGGSQPQHF
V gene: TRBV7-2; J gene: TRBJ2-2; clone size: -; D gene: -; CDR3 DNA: TGTGCCAGCAGCCACACTATAATCGGGATCACCGGGGAGCTGTTTTTT; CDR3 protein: CASSHTIIGITGELFF
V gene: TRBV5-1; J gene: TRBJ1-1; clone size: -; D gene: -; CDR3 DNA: TGCGCCAGCAGCTCGACAGAGAACACTGAAGCTTTCTTT; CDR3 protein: CASSSTENTEAFF
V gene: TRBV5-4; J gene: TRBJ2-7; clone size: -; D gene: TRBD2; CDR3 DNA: TGTGCCAGCAGCTTGGCCGGGGGGGGGAAGGATCACGAGCAGTACTTC; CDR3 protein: CASSLAGGGKDHEQYF
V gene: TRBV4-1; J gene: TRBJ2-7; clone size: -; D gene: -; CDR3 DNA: TGCGCCAGCAGCCCCCTGGGGTCGGGACATACAGGACCAGGCTACGAGCAGTACTTC; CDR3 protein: CASSPLGSGHTGPGYEQYF
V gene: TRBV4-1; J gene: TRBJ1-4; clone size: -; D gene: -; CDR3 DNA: TGCGCCAGCAGCCGATCACAGGCTACTTCGGGCCCTCGTGAAAAACTGTTTTTT; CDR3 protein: CASSRSQATSGPREKLFF
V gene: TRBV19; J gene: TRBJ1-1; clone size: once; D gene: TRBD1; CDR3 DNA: TGTGCCAGTAGACAAGACAGGGGTACTGAAGCTTTCTTT; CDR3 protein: CASRQDRGTEAFF
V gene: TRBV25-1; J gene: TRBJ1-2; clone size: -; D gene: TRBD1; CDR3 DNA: TGTGCCAGCAGTGAACGACAGGGTGCCTACACCTTC; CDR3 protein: CASSERQGAYTF
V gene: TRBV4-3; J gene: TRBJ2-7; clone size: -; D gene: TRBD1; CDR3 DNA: TGCGCCAGCAGCCCGGGACAGGGGGCGTTGTCCCCCTACGAGCAGTACTTC; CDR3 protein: CASSPGQGALSPYEQYF
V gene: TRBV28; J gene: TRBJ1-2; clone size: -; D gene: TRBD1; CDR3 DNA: TGTGCCAGCAGTTTGCTGAAGGGGGCGTATGGCTACACCTTC; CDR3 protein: CASSLLKGAYGYTF
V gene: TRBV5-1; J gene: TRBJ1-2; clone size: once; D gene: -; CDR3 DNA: TGCGCCAGCAGCCGGGTGGGTGGCCCGAGTGGCTACACCTTC; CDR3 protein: CASSRVGGPSGYTF
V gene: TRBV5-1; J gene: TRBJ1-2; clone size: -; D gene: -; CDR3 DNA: TGCGCCAGCAGCTTAAAGGGAGTGGGAAACTATGGCTACACCTTC; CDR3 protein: CASSLKGVGNYGYTF
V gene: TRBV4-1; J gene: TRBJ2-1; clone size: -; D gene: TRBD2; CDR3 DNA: TGCGCCAGCAGCCAAGTGCTAGCGGGCTACTACAATGAGCAGTTCTTC; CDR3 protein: CASSQVLAGYYNEQFF
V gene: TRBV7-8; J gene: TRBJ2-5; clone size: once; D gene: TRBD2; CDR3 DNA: TGTGCCAGCAGCTTCGTCCCCAGCGGGGAGTACCAAGAGACCCAGTACTTC; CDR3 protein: CASSFVPSGEYQETQYF
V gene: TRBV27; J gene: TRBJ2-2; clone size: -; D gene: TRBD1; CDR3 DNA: TGTGCCAGCAAATCCGGGACAGTCTATAGCACCGGGGAGCTGTTTTTT; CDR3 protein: CASKSGTVYSTGELFF
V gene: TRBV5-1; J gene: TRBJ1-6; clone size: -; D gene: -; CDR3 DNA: TGCGCCAGCAGCTTGGAGGACAGTACTCGGTCACCCCTCCACTTT; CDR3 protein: CASSLEDSTRSPLHF
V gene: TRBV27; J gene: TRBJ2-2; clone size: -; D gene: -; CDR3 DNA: TGTGCCACAACCTCAGCCAGCGGGTACGCCGGGGAGCTGTTTTTT; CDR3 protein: CATTSASGYAGELFF
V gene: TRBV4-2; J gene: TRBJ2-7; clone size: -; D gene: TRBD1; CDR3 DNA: TGTGCCAGCAGCCCCGCCCGGCAGGGGGCTTTCTACGAGCAGTACTTC; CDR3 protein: CASSPARQGAFYEQYF
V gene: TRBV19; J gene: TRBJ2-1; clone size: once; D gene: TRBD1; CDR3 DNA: TGTGCCAGTAGTAGGACAGGGGGGATGGTCTCCTACAATGAGCAGTTCTTC; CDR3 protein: CASSRTGGMVSYNEQFF
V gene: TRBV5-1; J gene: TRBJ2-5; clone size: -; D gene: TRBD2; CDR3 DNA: TGCGCCAGCTCGTCGGGGGGTTGGGAGACCCAGTACTTC; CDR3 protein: CASSSGGWETQYF
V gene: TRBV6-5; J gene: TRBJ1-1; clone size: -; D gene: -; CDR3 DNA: TGTGCCAGCAGTTACAAGGGGGTGGAGATGAACACTGAAGCTTTCTTT; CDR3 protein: CASSYKGVEMNTEAFF
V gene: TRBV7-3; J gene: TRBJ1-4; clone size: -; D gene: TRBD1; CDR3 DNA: TGTGCCAGCAGCCCCACAGGGGGGGAAAAACTGTTTTTT; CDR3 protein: CASSPTGGEKLFF
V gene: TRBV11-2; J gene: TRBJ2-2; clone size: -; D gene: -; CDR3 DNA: TGTGCCAGCAGCTTAGACGGGACCGGGGAGCTGTTTTTT; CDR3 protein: CASSLDGTGELFF
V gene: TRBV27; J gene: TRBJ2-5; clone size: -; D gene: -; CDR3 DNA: TGTGCCAGCAGCAGCGGGCAGACACAAGAGACCCAGTACTTC; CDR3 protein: CASSSGQTQETQYF
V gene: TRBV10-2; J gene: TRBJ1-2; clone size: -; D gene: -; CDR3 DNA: TGCGCCAGCACTCTGGTCACAGGTTATGGCTACACCTTC; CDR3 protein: CASTLVTGYGYTF
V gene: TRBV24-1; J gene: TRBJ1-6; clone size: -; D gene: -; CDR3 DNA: TGTGCCACCAGCGGGGGGTGGGGGTCACCCCTCCACTTT; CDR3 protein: CATSGGWGSPLHF
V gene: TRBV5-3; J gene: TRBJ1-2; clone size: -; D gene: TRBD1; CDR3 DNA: TGTGCCAGAAGCTTGGTAAGGGGACAGCCGATTTTTAACTATGGCTACACCTTC; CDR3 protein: CARSLVRGQPIFNYGYTF
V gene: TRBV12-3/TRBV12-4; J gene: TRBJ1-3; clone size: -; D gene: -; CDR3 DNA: TGTGCCAGCCGCATTCGGGGAAACACCATATATTTT; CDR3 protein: CASRIRGNTIYF
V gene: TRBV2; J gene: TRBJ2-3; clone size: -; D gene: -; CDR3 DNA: TGTGCCAGCAGTGAGGCGGGGACTAGCACAGATACGCAGTATTTT; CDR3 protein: CASSEAGTSTDTQYF
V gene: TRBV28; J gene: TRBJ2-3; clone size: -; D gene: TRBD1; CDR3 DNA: TGTGCCAGCAGTTTACCCGACAGGGTCAGAGATACGCAGTATTTT; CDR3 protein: CASSLPDRVRDTQYF
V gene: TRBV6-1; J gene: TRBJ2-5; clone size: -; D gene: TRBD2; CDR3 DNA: TGTGCCAGCAGTGAAACCGGGACTAGCCTCCCCCCGTACTTC; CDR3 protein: CASSETGTSLPPYF
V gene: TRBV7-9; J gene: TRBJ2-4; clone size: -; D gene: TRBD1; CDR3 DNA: TGTGCCAGCAGCTTAGCGGTGCCAGGGGGCTTGGTCGTGAACATTCAGTACTTC; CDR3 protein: CASSLAVPGGLVVNIQYF